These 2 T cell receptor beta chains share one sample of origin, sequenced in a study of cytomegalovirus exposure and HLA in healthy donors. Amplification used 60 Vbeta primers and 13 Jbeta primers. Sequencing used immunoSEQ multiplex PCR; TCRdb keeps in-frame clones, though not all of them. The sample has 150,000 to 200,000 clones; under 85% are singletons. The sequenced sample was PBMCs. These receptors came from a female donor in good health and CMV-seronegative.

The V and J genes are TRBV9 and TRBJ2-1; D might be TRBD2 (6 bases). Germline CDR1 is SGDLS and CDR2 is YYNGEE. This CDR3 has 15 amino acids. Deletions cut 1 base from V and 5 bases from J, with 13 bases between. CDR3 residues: CASSVNGLKDNEQFF. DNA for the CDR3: TGTGCCAGCAGCGTAAATGGACTAAAAGACAATGAGCAGTTCTTC.

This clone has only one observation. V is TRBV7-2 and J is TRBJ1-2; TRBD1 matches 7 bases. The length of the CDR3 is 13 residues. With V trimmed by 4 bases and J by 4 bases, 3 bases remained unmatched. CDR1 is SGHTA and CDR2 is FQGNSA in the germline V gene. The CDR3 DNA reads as TGTGCCAGCAGCTCAGGGACAGCCTATGGCTACACCTTC. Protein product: CASSSGTAYGYTF.